A selection of T cell receptor beta chains follows, all from one sample in a study of blood T cell repertoires in COVID-19. Profiled with immunoSEQ multiplex PCR; TCRdb holds only in-frame clones, not every one. The sample consists of 250,000 or so clones, about 82% of them appearing once. The sample comprised PBMCs or T cells enriched from blood (not recorded which). Source of these receptors: a woman in her forties or fifties who had recovered from COVID-19. Each CDR3 is given with its conserved first and last residue. A D gene is named only where the DNA matches it firmly. Clone size, where shown, is once, few, many, or a class for clones that have expanded.

d_gene	j_gene	abundance	v_gene	CDR3aa	CDR3nt
NA	TRBJ1-3	NA	TRBV18	CASSPQGGGNTIYF	TGTGCCAGCTCACCGCAGGGCGGTGGAAACACCATATATTTT
NA	TRBJ1-5	NA	TRBV6-5	CASSPGRNQPQHF	TGTGCCAGCAGCCCAGGGCGAAATCAGCCCCAGCATTTT
TRBD2	TRBJ2-1	NA	TRBV15	CATSRGSGGANEQFF	TGTGCCACCAGCAGAGGTAGCGGGGGGGCCAATGAGCAGTTCTTC
TRBD1	TRBJ1-6	NA	TRBV19	CASSIGQGGNSPLHF	TGTGCCAGTAGTATAGGACAGGGTGGTAATTCACCCCTCCACTTT
TRBD1	TRBJ1-5	NA	TRBV6-5	CASRLGQYSNQPQHF	TGTGCCAGCAGATTGGGACAGTATAGCAATCAGCCCCAGCATTTT
NA	TRBJ1-5	few	TRBV5-1	CASSSRIDPHQPQHF	TGCGCCAGCAGCAGCAGGATCGACCCACATCAGCCCCAGCATTTT
TRBD2	TRBJ2-1	once	TRBV27	CASSHTKLAGGRNEQFF	TGTGCCAGCAGCCACACCAAACTAGCGGGAGGTAGGAATGAGCAGTTCTTC
NA	TRBJ2-7	NA	TRBV6-5	CASRQGRSYEQYF	TGTGCCAGCAGACAGGGAAGGTCCTACGAGCAGTACTTC
NA	TRBJ2-6	NA	TRBV6-1	CASGSGGSGANVLTF	TGTGCCAGCGGCAGCGGAGGGTCTGGGGCCAACGTCCTGACTTTC
NA	TRBJ1-3	NA	TRBV11-2	CASSLQVNTIYF	TGTGCCAGCAGCCTACAGGTGAACACCATATATTTT
NA	TRBJ1-3	NA	TRBV14	CASSLSRSGNTIYF	TGTGCCAGCAGCCTCTCCCGCTCTGGAAACACCATATATTTT
TRBD1	TRBJ1-1	once	TRBV28	CASSPPQGMNTEAFF	TGTGCCAGCAGCCCGCCACAGGGGATGAACACTGAAGCTTTCTTT
TRBD1	TRBJ2-5	NA	TRBV5-4	CASSSDRDQETQYF	TGTGCCAGCAGCTCGGACAGGGACCAAGAGACCCAGTACTTC
NA	TRBJ2-3	NA	TRBV7-9	CASSTYARPSTDTQYF	TGTGCCAGCAGCACCTACGCCCGCCCAAGCACAGATACGCAGTATTTT
NA	TRBJ1-6	NA	TRBV21-1	CASSKWDRVYSPLHF	TGTGCCAGCAGCAAATGGGACAGAGTTTATTCACCCCTCCACTTT
NA	TRBJ1-1	few	TRBV4-3	CASSGGVDLRGAFF	TGCGCCAGCAGCGGTGGAGTGGATCTTAGGGGAGCTTTCTTT
NA	TRBJ1-1	NA	TRBV7-9	CASSLSSTGKSTEAFF	TGTGCCAGCAGCTTATCCTCTACAGGGAAGAGCACTGAAGCTTTCTTT
TRBD1	TRBJ2-7	once	TRBV7-9	CASSSYRGPYEQYF	TGTGCCAGCAGCTCCTACAGGGGGCCCTACGAGCAGTACTTC
NA	TRBJ1-5	NA	TRBV19	CASSIRPPGSNQPQHF	TGTGCCAGTAGTATCAGGCCACCAGGTAGCAATCAGCCCCAGCATTTT
NA	TRBJ2-7	NA	TRBV6-5	CASSNNMYEQYF	TGTGCCAGCAGCAACAATATGTACGAGCAGTACTTC
NA	TRBJ2-2	NA	TRBV24-1	CATSDLRRGNTGELFF	TGTGCCACCAGTGATTTACGGAGGGGTAACACCGGGGAGCTGTTTTTT